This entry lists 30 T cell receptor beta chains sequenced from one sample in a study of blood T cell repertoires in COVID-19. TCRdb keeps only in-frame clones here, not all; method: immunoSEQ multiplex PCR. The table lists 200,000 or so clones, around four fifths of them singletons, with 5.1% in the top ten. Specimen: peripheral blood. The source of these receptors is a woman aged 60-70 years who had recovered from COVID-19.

The CDR3 region is CASSPREAGGGTGELFF. The CDR3 region has the DNA TGTGCCAGCAGCCCGCGGGAAGCGGGGGGAGGGACCGGGGAGCTGTTTTTT. The genes are TRBV4-2 and TRBJ2-2; 9 bases line up with TRBD2. The CDR3 runs to 17 residues. With 4 bases clipped from V and 5 bases from J, the junction kept 11 bases outside the gene matches. Germline V gene lookup returns CDR1 LGHNA and CDR2 YNFKEQ.

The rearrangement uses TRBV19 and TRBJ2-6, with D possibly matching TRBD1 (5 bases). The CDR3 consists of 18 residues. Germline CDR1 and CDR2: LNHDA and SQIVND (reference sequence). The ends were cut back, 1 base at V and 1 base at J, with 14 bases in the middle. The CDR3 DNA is TGTGCCAGTAGTATAGCAGGGCAGCCAGTATCTGGGGCCAACGTCCTGACTTTC. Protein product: CASSIAGQPVSGANVLTF.

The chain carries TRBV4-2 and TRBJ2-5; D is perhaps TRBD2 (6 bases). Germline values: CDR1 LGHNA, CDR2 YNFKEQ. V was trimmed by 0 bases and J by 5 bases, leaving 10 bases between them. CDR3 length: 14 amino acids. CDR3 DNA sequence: TGTGCCAGCAGCCAAGAGTCAGGGAGGGAGACCCAGTACTTC. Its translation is CASSQESGRETQYF.

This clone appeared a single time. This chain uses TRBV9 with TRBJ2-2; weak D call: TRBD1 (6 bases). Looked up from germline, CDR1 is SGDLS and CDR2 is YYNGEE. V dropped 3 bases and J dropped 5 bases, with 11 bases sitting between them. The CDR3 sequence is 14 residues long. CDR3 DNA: TGTGCCAGCAGCGCTGTAGGACAGACCGGGGAGCTGTTTTTT. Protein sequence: CASSAVGQTGELFF.

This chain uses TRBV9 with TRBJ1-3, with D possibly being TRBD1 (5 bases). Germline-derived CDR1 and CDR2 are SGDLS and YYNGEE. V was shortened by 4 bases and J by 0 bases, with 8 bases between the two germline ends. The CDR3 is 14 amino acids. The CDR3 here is CASSRDFSGNTIYF. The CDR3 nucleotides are TGTGCCAGCAGCAGGGACTTCTCTGGAAACACCATATATTTT.

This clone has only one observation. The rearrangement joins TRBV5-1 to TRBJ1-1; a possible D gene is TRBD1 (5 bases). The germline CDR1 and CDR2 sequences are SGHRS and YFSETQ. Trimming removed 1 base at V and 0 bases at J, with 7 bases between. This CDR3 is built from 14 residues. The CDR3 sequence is CASSLTGLNTEAFF. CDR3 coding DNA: TGCGCCAGCAGCTTGACAGGTTTGAACACTGAAGCTTTCTTT.

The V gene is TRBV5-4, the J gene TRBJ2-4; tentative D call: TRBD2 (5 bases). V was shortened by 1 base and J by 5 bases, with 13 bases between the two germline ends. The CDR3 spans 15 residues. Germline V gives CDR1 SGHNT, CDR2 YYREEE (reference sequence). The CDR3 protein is CASSLKRAGENIQYF. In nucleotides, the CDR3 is TGTGCCAGCAGCTTGAAACGAGCCGGGGAAAACATTCAGTACTTC.

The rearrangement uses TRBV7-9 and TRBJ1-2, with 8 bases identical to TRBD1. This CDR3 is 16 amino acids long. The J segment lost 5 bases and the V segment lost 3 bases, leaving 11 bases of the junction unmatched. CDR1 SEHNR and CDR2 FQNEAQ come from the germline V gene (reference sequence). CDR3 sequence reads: CASSFSTGEVKYGYTF. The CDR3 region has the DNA TGTGCCAGCAGCTTTTCGACAGGGGAGGTTAAGTATGGCTACACCTTC.

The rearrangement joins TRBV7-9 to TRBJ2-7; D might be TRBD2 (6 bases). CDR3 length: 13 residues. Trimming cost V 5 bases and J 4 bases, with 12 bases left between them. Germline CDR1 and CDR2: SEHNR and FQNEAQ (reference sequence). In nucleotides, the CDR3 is TGTGCCAGCAGCCCCTACGGGGGATACGAGCAGTACTTC. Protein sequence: CASSPYGGYEQYF.

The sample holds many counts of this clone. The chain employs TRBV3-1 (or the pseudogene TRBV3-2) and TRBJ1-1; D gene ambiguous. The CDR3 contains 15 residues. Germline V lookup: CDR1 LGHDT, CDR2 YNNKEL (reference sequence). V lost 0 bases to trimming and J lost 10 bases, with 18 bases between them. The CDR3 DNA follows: TGTGCCAGCAGCCAAGATCACCGGGCGACCGGGGTAGCTTTCTTT. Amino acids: CASSQDHRATGVAFF.

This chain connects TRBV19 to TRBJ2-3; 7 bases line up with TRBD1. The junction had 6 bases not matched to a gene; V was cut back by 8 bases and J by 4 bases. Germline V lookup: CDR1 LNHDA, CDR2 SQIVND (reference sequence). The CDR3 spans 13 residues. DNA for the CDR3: TGTGCCAGTCGAGACAGGGTGGCAGATACGCAGTATTTT. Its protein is CASRDRVADTQYF. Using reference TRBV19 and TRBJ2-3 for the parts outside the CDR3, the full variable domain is DGGITQSPKYLFRKEGQNVTLSCEQNLNHDAMYWYRQDPGQGLRLIYYSQIVNDFQKGDIAEGYSVSREKKESFPLTVTSAQKNPTAFYLCASRDRVADTQYFGPGTRLTVL.

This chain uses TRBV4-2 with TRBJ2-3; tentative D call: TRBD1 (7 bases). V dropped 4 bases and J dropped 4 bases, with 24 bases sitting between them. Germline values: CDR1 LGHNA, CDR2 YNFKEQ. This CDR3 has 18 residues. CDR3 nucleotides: TGTGCCAGCAGCCGTCGGGAAATAGGGGGCGCGGGGTCAGATACGCAGTATTTT. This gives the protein CASSRREIGGAGSDTQYF.

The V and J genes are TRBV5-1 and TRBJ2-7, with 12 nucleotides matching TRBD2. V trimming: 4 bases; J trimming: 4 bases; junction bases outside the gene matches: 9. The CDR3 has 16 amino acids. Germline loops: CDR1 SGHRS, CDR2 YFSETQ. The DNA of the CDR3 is TGCGCCAGCAGCGCCACTAGCGGGGGGCCATCGTACGAGCAGTACTTC. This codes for CASSATSGGPSYEQYF.

CDR3 sequence: CASSPSPGTSGGVFYEQYF. CDR3 nucleotide sequence: TGTGCCAGCAGCCCGAGTCCCGGGACTAGCGGGGGTGTATTTTACGAGCAGTACTTC. This chain connects TRBV7-2 to TRBJ2-7, with TRBD2 identical over 14 bases. The CDR3 consists of 19 residues. Germline values: CDR1 SGHTA, CDR2 FQGNSA. V trimming: 5 bases; J trimming: 4 bases; junction bases outside the gene matches: 16.

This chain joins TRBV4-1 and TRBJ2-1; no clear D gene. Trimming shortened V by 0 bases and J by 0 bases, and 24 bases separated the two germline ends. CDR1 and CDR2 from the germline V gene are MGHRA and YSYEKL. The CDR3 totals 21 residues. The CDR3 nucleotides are TGCGCCAGCAGCCAAGATTGGGCCCCCCTCCCCGGTGATCCCTCCTACAATGAGCAGTTCTTC. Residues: CASSQDWAPLPGDPSYNEQFF.

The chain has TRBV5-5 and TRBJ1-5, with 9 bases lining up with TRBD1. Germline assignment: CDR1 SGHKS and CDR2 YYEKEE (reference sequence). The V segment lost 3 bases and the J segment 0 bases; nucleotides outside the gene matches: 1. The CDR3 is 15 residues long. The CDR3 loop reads CASSWTGDSNQPQHF. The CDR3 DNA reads TGTGCCAGCAGCTGGACAGGGGATAGCAATCAGCCCCAGCATTTT.

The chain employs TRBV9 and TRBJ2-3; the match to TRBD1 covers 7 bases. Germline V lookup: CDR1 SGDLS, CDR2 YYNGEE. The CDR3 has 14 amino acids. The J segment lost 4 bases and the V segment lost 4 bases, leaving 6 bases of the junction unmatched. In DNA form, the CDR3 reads TGTGCCAGCAGCCCCGTGGGACAGTCAGATACGCAGTATTTT. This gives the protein CASSPVGQSDTQYF.

In DNA, the CDR3 is TGCGCCAGCAGCCTTTCGAGTCTAGGTAATGAGCAGTTCTTC. Amino acid sequence: CASSLSSLGNEQFF. The chain combines TRBV5-1 with TRBJ2-1; D is unresolved. V was pared by 4 bases and J by 7 bases, with 15 bases between. CDR1 SGHRS and CDR2 YFSETQ come from the germline V gene. The CDR3 runs to 14 residues.

CDR3 amino acids: CATWGGGRSGANVLTF. The CDR3 region has the DNA TGTGCCACCTGGGGCGGGGGACGCTCTGGGGCCAACGTCCTGACTTTC. The chain combines TRBV15 with TRBJ2-6; 7 bases fit TRBD2. This CDR3 region has 16 residues. The junction had 7 bases not matched to a gene; V was cut back by 8 bases and J by 0 bases. The germline CDR1 and CDR2 sequences are LNHNV and YYDKDF (reference sequence).

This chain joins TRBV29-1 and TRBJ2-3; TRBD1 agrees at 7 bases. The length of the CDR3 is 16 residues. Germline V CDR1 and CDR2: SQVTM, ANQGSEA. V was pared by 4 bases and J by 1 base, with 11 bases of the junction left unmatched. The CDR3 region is CSVASPTGSGTDTQYF. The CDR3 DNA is TGCAGCGTTGCTTCCCCGACAGGGTCGGGCACAGATACGCAGTATTTT.

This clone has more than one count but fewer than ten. CDR3 nucleotides: TGTGCCAGCAGCTTCGAGAGTCCGGAAGCTTTCTTT. Translating gives CASSFESPEAFF. The V and J genes are TRBV5-6 and TRBJ1-1, with D unclear. Germline V gene data show CDR1 as SGHDT and CDR2 as YYEEEE. The CDR3 is 12 amino acids. Trimming removed 2 bases at V and 8 bases at J, with 10 bases between.

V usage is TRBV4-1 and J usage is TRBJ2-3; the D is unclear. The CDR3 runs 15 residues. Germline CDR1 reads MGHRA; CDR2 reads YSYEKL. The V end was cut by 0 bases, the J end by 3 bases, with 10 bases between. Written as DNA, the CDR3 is TGCGCCAGCAGCCAAGAACCGGTACGGACAGATACGCAGTATTTT. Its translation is CASSQEPVRTDTQYF.

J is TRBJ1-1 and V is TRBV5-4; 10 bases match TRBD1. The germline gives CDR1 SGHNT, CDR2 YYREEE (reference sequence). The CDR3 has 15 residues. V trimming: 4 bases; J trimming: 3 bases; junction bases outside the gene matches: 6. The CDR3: CASSTPTGGDTEAFF. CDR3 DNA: TGTGCCAGCAGCACCCCGACAGGGGGCGACACTGAAGCTTTCTTT.

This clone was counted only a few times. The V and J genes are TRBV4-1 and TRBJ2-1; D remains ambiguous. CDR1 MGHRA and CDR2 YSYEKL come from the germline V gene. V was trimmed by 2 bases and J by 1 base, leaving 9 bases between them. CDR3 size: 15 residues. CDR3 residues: CASSQHSRSYNEQFF. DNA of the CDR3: TGCGCCAGCAGCCAACATAGCCGGTCCTACAATGAGCAGTTCTTC.

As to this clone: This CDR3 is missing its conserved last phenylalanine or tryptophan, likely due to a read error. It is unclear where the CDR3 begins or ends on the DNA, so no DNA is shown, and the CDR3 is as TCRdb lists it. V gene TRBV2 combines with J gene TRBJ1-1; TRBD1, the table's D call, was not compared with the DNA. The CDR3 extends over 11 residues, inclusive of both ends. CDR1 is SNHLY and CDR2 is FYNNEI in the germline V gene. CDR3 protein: CASRPPGHIDL.

CDR3 in amino acids: CASSLAGADTQYF. The CDR3, as DNA: TGTGCCAGCAGCTTGGCGGGGGCAGATACGCAGTATTTT. The gene calls are TRBV5-4 and TRBJ2-3; D may be TRBD2 (6 bases). The V and J ends lost 0 bases and 4 bases respectively, with 6 bases between them. The CDR3 totals 13 residues. Per the germline V gene, CDR1 is SGHNT and CDR2 is YYREEE (reference sequence).

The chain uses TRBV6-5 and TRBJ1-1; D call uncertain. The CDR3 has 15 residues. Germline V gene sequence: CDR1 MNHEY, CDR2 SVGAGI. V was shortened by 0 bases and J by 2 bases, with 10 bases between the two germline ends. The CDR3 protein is CASSYSAEVNTEAFF. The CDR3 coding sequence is TGTGCCAGCAGTTACTCGGCAGAAGTAAACACTGAAGCTTTCTTT.

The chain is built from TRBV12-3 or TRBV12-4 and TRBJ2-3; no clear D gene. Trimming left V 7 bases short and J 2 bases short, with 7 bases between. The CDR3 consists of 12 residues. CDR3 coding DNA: TGTGCCAGCATCCTAAACACAGATACGCAGTATTTT. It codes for CASILNTDTQYF.

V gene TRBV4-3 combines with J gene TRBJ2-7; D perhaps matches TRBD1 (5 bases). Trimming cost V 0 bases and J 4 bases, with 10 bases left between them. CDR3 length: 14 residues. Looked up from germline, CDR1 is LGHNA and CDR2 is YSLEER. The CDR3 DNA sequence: TGCGCCAGCAGCCAAGATCGCAGGGTTTACGAGCAGTACTTC. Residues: CASSQDRRVYEQYF.

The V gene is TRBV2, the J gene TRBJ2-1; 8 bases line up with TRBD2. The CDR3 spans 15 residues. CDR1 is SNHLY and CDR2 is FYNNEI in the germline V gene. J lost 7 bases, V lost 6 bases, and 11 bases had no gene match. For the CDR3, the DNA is TGTGCCAGCAGCCGGGAGGGCCGGGTGGAGAATGAGCAGTTCTTC. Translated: CASSREGRVENEQFF.